The T cell receptor (beta chain) described here comes from a study of identical twins. General observations from the study: Interpretation of the results relied on cross-sectional statistical analysis and not on following the same donors. The models systematically underestimated how much out-of-frame TCR alpha was shared in monozygotic twins.

A single record per CDR3 protein comes from TCRdb applying MiXCR to the 5' RACE reads. The sample lists fewer than 900,000 distinct CDR3 sequences; 15% to 20% were seen once. This clonotype was counted at least ten times. Its target is not known. Germline trimming cut 3 bases from V and 1 base from J; bases unmatched to any gene: 4. This CDR3 has 15 amino acids. Germline V gene sequence: CDR1 SGHRS, CDR2 YFSETQ. The same data also went into a second study, on T cells expressing NK-cell markers. In that study: CD8+ T cells in a handful of donors included dominant NKG2C+ clonotypes at about 1.0-7.5%.

The TCR originated in a woman between 18 and 29 years old in good health. V usage is TRBV5-1 and J usage is TRBJ2-3, with TRBD2 identical over 8 bases. Sequencing input: PBMCs. CDR3 nucleotides: TGCGCCAGCAGCTCGGGGGGGCTAGGCACAGATACGCAGTATTTT. Translating it yields CASSSGGLGTDTQYF.